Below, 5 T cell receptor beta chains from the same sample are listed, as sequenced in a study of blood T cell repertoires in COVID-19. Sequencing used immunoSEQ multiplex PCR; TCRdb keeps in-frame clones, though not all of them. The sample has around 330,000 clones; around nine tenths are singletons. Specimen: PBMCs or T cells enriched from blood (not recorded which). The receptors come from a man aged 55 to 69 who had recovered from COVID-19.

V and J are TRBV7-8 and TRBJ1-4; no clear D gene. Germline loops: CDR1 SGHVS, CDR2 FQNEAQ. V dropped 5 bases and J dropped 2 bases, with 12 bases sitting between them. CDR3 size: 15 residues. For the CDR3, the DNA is TGTGCCAGCAGCCCGCAGCGGGTGACTAATGAAAAACTGTTTTTT. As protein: CASSPQRVTNEKLFF.

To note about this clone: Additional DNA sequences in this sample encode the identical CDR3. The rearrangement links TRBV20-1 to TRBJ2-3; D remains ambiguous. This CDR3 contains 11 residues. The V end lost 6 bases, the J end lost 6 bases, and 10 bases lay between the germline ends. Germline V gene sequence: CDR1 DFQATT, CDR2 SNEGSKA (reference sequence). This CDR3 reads CSAPNRDTQYF. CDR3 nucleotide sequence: TGCAGTGCCCCCAACCGGGATACGCAGTATTTT.

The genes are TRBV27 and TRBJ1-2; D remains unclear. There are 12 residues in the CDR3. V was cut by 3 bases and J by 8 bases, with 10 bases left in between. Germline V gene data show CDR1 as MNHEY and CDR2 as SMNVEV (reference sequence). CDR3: CASSFWGGGYTF. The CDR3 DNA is TGTGCCAGCAGTTTTTGGGGAGGAGGCTACACCTTC.

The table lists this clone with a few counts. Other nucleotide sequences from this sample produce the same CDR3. The CDR3 nucleotides read TGTGCCACCAGTGACCCCGGGACAGGGGGCGAAAAACTGTTTTTT. Translation: CATSDPGTGGEKLFF. The rearrangement joins TRBV24-1 to TRBJ1-4; TRBD1 agrees at 12 bases. The germline V gene has CDR1 KGHDR and CDR2 SFDVKD. The CDR3 contains 15 residues. V lost 4 bases to trimming and J lost 8 bases; unmatched junction nucleotides: 4.

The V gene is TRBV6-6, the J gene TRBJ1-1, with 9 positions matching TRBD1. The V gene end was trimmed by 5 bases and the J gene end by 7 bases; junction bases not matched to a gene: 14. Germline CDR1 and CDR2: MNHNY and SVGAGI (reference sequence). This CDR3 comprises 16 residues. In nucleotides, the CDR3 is TGTGCCAGCAGTAGACCCGGGACAGGGAAAGCGAGTGAAGCTTTCTTT. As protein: CASSRPGTGKASEAFF.